Shown below are 25 T cell receptor beta chains from a single sample sequenced in a study of T cell changes during pregnancy in multiple sclerosis. The protocol was immunoSEQ multiplex PCR, while the TCRdb copy is restricted to in-frame clones and leaves out a portion. The data show 100,000 or so clones, about 92% seen once. Sequencing was performed on peripheral blood, taken after pregnancy. The receptor source for this set is a female donor with multiple sclerosis, enrolled in a pregnancy study.

The rearrangement links TRBV28 to TRBJ1-2, with D tentatively TRBD1 (6 bases). V dropped 5 bases and J dropped 0 bases, with 34 bases sitting between them. Germline V gives CDR1 MDHEN, CDR2 SYDVKM. The CDR3 consists of 22 residues. The CDR3 DNA is TGTGCCAGCAGTCATACAATTGGGCCGACAGGCGAGCTCTCGACAACTAACTATGGCTACACCTTC. It translates to CASSHTIGPTGELSTTNYGYTF.

J is TRBJ1-6 and V is TRBV7-2; D might be TRBD1 (5 bases). The V gene's germline CDR1 is SGHTA and CDR2 FQGNSA. The CDR3 runs 15 residues. Between the trimmed V and J ends, which lost 8 bases and 9 bases, there was a span of 20 bases. The CDR3 DNA reads as TGTGCCAGCCTCCAATATGCAGGGTTGGGTTCACCCCTCCACTTT. It yields the protein CASLQYAGLGSPLHF.

This clone was detected only once. V usage is TRBV6-1 and J usage is TRBJ2-7, with 9 bases identical to TRBD2. V trimming: 0 bases; J trimming: 4 bases; junction bases outside the gene matches: 1. The CDR3 spans 14 residues. Germline V gene data show CDR1 as MNHNS and CDR2 as SASEGT. CDR3 residues: CASSEAAGGYEQYF. Written as DNA, the CDR3 is TGTGCCAGCAGTGAAGCTGCGGGAGGGTACGAGCAGTACTTC.

In this sample, this clone turned up once. One junction end does not reproduce the germline sequence, and a read error may be involved. This sequence joins TRBV7-7 and TRBJ2-5; possibly TRBD2 for D (6 bases). This CDR3 has 13 residues. CDR1 is SSHAT, CDR2 FNYEAQ, per germline (reference sequence). CDR3 sequence: CASSPWGVETQYF. CDR3 nucleotides: TGTGCTAGCAGTCCGTGGGGGGTAGAGACCCAGTACTTC.

The chain uses TRBV6-5 and TRBJ2-1; 10 nucleotides align to TRBD2. Unmatched junction bases numbered 9, after V lost 5 bases and J lost 8 bases. Germline V gene sequence: CDR1 MNHEY, CDR2 SVGAGI. This CDR3 has 15 amino acids. In DNA, the CDR3 is TGTGCCAGCAGTCATACTAGCGGGAAATTGTATGAGCAGTTCTTC. Protein sequence: CASSHTSGKLYEQFF.

The chain employs TRBV4-1 and TRBJ2-2; tentative D call: TRBD2 (6 bases). Trimming shortened V by 2 bases and J by 7 bases, and 23 bases separated the two germline ends. The length of the CDR3 is 18 residues. Looked up from germline, CDR1 is MGHRA and CDR2 is YSYEKL. The CDR3 nucleotides read TGCGCCAGCAGCCAACTATCCGTCTCGGGGGTTGGGAGCGGGGAGCTGTTTTTT. It yields the protein CASSQLSVSGVGSGELFF.

This clone came up once. The chain combines TRBV14 with TRBJ2-7; 8 bases agree with TRBD1. In germline, CDR1 is SGHDN, CDR2 FVKESK. The CDR3 is 15 residues long. The junction had 7 bases not matched to a gene; V was cut back by 3 bases and J by 3 bases. For the CDR3, the DNA is TGTGCCAGCAGCCAGGGTAGACAGGGGCTCTACGAGCAGTACTTC. Translated, it gives CASSQGRQGLYEQYF. Full variable domain (remainder filled in from reference TRBV14 and TRBJ2-7): EAGVTQFPSHSVIEKGQTVTLRCDPISGHDNLYWYRRVMGKEIKFLLHFVKESKQDESGMPNNRFLAERTGGTYSTLKVQPAELEDSGVYFCASSQGRQGLYEQYFGPGTRLTVT.

This chain uses TRBV6-5 with TRBJ2-7; TRBD1 might be the D (6 bases). Trimming left V 5 bases short and J 6 bases short, with 11 bases between. CDR1 is MNHEY and CDR2 is SVGAGI in the germline V gene. The CDR3 loop spans 12 amino acids. The CDR3 spells CASSPTGFEQYF. In nucleotides, the CDR3 is TGTGCCAGCAGTCCTACAGGGTTCGAGCAGTACTTC.

The rearrangement links TRBV6-4 to TRBJ1-6; no clear D. In germline, CDR1 is MRHNA, CDR2 SNTAGT. Trimming left V 3 bases short and J 0 bases short, with 21 bases between. This CDR3 region has 20 residues. CDR3 bases: TGTGCCAGCAGTGAGGACGGAGGCCTTCTCGTGAGCTCCTATAATTCACCCCTCCACTTT. Amino acid sequence: CASSEDGGLLVSSYNSPLHF.

The rearrangement links TRBV5-6 to TRBJ2-5, with 9 bases that match TRBD1. Germline V CDR1 and CDR2: SGHDT, YYEEEE. This CDR3 spans 16 amino acids. J was trimmed by 2 bases and V by 3 bases; bases with no gene match: 8. CDR3 nucleotides: TGTGCCAGCAGCTCCAGGGGACAGGGATATCAAGAGACCCAGTACTTC. Encoded protein: CASSSRGQGYQETQYF. Using reference TRBV5-6 and TRBJ2-5 for the parts outside the CDR3, the full variable domain is DAGVTQSPTHLIKTRGQQVTLRCSPKSGHDTVSWYQQALGQGPQFIFQYYEEEERQRGNFPDRFSGHQFPNYSSELNVNALLLGDSALYLCASSSRGQGYQETQYFGPGTRLLVL.

This clone was found once. The V call is TRBV7-8, the J call TRBJ2-3; 7 bases align to TRBD1. The germline gives CDR1 SGHVS, CDR2 FQNEAQ. This CDR3 spans 14 amino acids. J was trimmed by 5 bases and V by 5 bases; bases with no gene match: 7. CDR3 nucleotide sequence: TGTGCCAGCAGCCCAGGGCAGGGGGTAGATACGCAGTATTTT. Translating it yields CASSPGQGVDTQYF.

This clone was seen just once. V usage is TRBV6-1 and J usage is TRBJ1-2; D is perhaps TRBD1 (6 bases). In germline, CDR1 is MNHNS, CDR2 SASEGT. CDR3 length: 14 amino acids. Trimming pared 6 bases from V and 3 bases from J, leaving 14 bases between. The CDR3 spells CASSARGGDYGYTF. Written as DNA, the CDR3 is TGTGCCAGCAGCGCGAGAGGGGGGGACTATGGCTACACCTTC.

This clone was found once. V and J are TRBV5-1 and TRBJ1-1; 7 nucleotides match TRBD1. Germline CDR1 reads SGHRS; CDR2 reads YFSETQ. The CDR3 covers 13 residues. After removal of 5 bases from V and 2 bases from J, the junction contained 3 bases not matched to a gene. This CDR3 is CASSWDSNTEAFF. The CDR3 region has the DNA TGCGCCAGCAGTTGGGACAGCAACACTGAAGCTTTCTTT. The full variable domain, with the rest looked up from reference TRBV5-1 and TRBJ1-1, is KAGVTQTPRYLIKTRGQQVTLSCSPISGHRSVSWYQQTPGQGLQFLFEYFSETQRNKGNFPGRFSGRQFSNSRSEMNVSTLELGDSALYLCASSWDSNTEAFFGQGTRLTVV.

The CDR3 sequence is CASSFTGINQPQHF. CDR3 DNA: TGTGCCAGCAGCTTCACAGGGATTAATCAGCCCCAGCATTTT. The gene calls are TRBV7-2 and TRBJ1-5, with D tentatively TRBD1 (6 bases). Germline loops: CDR1 SGHTA, CDR2 FQGNSA. The CDR3 is 14 residues long. Trimming stripped 3 bases from V and 4 bases from J, with 10 bases between.

The V call is TRBV5-1, the J call TRBJ1-5, with 7 bases lining up with TRBD1. The trim removed 1 base at V and 2 bases at J, leaving 6 bases unmatched. From germline, CDR1 is SGHRS and CDR2 YFSETQ. The CDR3 consists of 16 residues. CDR3 DNA: TGCGCCAGCAGCTTGCCGAGAGGGGGCGGCAATCAGCCCCAGCATTTT. Its translation: CASSLPRGGGNQPQHF.

V usage is TRBV5-4 and J usage is TRBJ2-5, with 7 bases fitting TRBD2. The CDR3 spans 13 residues. V lost 3 bases and J lost 5; bases outside the gene matches: 4. From germline, CDR1 is SGHNT and CDR2 YYREEE (reference sequence). The CDR3 DNA is TGTGCCAGCAGCTCAGGGACTATGGAGACCCAGTACTTC. Translation: CASSSGTMETQYF. Combining the CDR3 with reference TRBV5-4 and TRBJ2-5 gives the whole variable domain ETGVTQSPTHLIKTRGQQVTLRCSSQSGHNTVSWYQQALGQGPQFIFQYYREEENGRGNFPPRFSGLQFPNYSSELNVNALELDDSALYLCASSSGTMETQYFGPGTRLLVL.

The chain links TRBV4-1 to TRBJ1-1, with D perhaps matching TRBD1 (5 bases). The ends were cut back, 3 bases at V and 5 bases at J, with 10 bases in the middle. The CDR3 is made up of 13 amino acids. Germline CDR1 reads MGHRA; CDR2 reads YSYEKL. The CDR3 region is CASSQLGGTEAFF. For the CDR3, the DNA is TGCGCCAGCAGCCAGCTGGGGGGTACTGAAGCTTTCTTT.

The chain joins TRBV30 to TRBJ2-7; D is unresolved. CDR3 length: 14 amino acids. The germline gives CDR1 GTSNPN, CDR2 SVGIG (reference sequence). V lost 5 bases to trimming and J lost 2 bases, with 16 bases between them. The CDR3 loop is CAWEERRTTYEQYF. CDR3 DNA sequence: TGTGCCTGGGAGGAACGCAGAACGACCTACGAGCAGTACTTC.

The gene calls are TRBV19 and TRBJ2-3, with D possibly being TRBD1 (6 bases). CDR3 length equals 16 residues. The germline V gene encodes CDR1 LNHDA and CDR2 SQIVND (reference sequence). Trimming shortened V by 6 bases and J by 4 bases, and 20 bases separated the two germline ends. This CDR3 is CASSRGRHFEADTQYF. The CDR3, as DNA: TGTGCCAGTAGCAGGGGCCGTCATTTTGAGGCAGATACGCAGTATTTT.

The V and J genes are TRBV5-1 and TRBJ1-1; D is possibly TRBD1 (6 bases). Per germline, CDR1 SGHRS and CDR2 YFSETQ. The length of the CDR3 is 13 residues. Trimming took 2 bases from V and 4 from J, leaving 9 bases between them. Here the CDR3 reads CASSLGRGTEAFF. The CDR3 coding sequence is TGCGCCAGCAGCTTAGGCAGGGGCACTGAAGCTTTCTTT.

The chain joins TRBV7-3 to TRBJ2-7, with D perhaps matching TRBD1 (5 bases). Between the trimmed V and J ends, which lost 1 base and 5 bases, there was a span of 9 bases. Germline-derived CDR1 and CDR2 are SGHTA and FQGTGA. This CDR3 comprises 13 residues. CDR3 in DNA: TGTGCCAGCAGCTTAAGGCCCAGGGACGAGCAGTACTTC. Its translation is CASSLRPRDEQYF.

This chain connects TRBV4-3 to TRBJ1-3; D gene ambiguous. The V gene's germline CDR1 is LGHNA and CDR2 YSLEER. CDR3 length: 13 amino acids. The germline V and J ends were trimmed by 4 bases and 1 base, with 5 bases remaining between them. The DNA of the CDR3 is TGCGCCAGCAGCCTTCTATCTGGAAACACCATATATTTT. This sequence encodes CASSLLSGNTIYF.

The rearrangement joins TRBV6-6 to TRBJ2-7; 8 positions agree with TRBD2. Germline CDR1 MNHNY, CDR2 SVGAGI (reference sequence). Trimming cost V 6 bases and J 6 bases; bases outside gene matches: 16. The CDR3 has 16 residues. In DNA form, the CDR3 reads TGTGCCAGCAGCACCTCCTCGGGGGGGGAGCCCTTCGAGCAGTACTTC. Translation gives CASSTSSGGEPFEQYF.

The chain recombines TRBV19 with TRBJ1-4; possible D gene TRBD1, 5 bases. V was cut by 6 bases and J by 0 bases, with 14 bases left in between. This CDR3 has 16 amino acids. Germline lookup yields CDR1 LNHDA and CDR2 SQIVND (reference sequence). The CDR3 DNA is TGTGCCAGTAGCAGCCCAGGGCGAGCAACTAATGAAAAACTGTTTTTT. This translates into CASSSPGRATNEKLFF. Looking up the rest from reference TRBV19 and TRBJ1-4 gives the full variable domain: DGGITQSPKYLFRKEGQNVTLSCEQNLNHDAMYWYRQDPGQGLRLIYYSQIVNDFQKGDIAEGYSVSREKKESFPLTVTSAQKNPTAFYLCASSSPGRATNEKLFFGSGTQLSVL.

The V and J genes are TRBV28 and TRBJ2-5, with 10 bases matching TRBD2. CDR1 is MDHEN and CDR2 is SYDVKM in the germline V gene. There are 15 residues in the CDR3. V lost 2 bases, J lost 5 bases, and 5 bases stayed unmatched. This CDR3 is CASSLTSGARETQYF. Written as DNA, the CDR3 is TGTGCCAGCAGTTTAACTAGCGGGGCCCGGGAGACCCAGTACTTC.